This T cell receptor (beta chain) was sequenced during a study of OX40 agonist ivuxolimab in advanced cancers. Study-wide background: Ivuxolimab, which is an agonistic anti-OX40 (CD134) antibody, was administered to the patients. Patients assigned to dose escalation were diagnosed with hepatocellular carcinoma, melanoma, renal cell or head and neck cancer. Findings and caveats of the study: CD4+ and CD8+ blood T cells expanded clonally by week 6 at 0.1 to 3.0 mg/kg. Expanded peripheral T cells had an undetermined antigen specificity.

Comment on this clone: Its antigen remains unidentified.

The CDR3 totals 14 residues. V lost 2 bases to trimming and J lost 5 bases; unmatched junction nucleotides: 4. The germline gives CDR1 SEHNR, CDR2 FQNEAQ (reference sequence). Sequenced by immunoSEQ multiplex PCR; TCRdb stores in-frame clones only, minus some. The sample holds fewer than 100,000 clones, approximately 91% seen once. The sequences come from CD4+ or CD8+ T cells sorted from blood, collected in a trial of the OX40 agonist ivuxolimab. The source is an adult with an advanced solid tumor such as melanoma, head and neck, liver or kidney cancer. The rearrangement joins TRBV7-9 to TRBJ1-1, with 8 bases matching TRBD1. The CDR3 bases are TGTGCCAGCAGCTTAAGACAGGGGAAGACTGAAGCTTTCTTT. Amino acid sequence: CASSLRQGKTEAFF. Complete variable domain (other parts from reference TRBV7-9 and TRBJ1-1): DTGVSQNPRHKITKRGQNVTFRCDPISEHNRLYWYRQTLGQGPEFLTYFQNEAQLEKSRLLSDRFSAERPKGSFSTLEIQRTEQGDSAMYLCASSLRQGKTEAFFGQGTRLTVV.